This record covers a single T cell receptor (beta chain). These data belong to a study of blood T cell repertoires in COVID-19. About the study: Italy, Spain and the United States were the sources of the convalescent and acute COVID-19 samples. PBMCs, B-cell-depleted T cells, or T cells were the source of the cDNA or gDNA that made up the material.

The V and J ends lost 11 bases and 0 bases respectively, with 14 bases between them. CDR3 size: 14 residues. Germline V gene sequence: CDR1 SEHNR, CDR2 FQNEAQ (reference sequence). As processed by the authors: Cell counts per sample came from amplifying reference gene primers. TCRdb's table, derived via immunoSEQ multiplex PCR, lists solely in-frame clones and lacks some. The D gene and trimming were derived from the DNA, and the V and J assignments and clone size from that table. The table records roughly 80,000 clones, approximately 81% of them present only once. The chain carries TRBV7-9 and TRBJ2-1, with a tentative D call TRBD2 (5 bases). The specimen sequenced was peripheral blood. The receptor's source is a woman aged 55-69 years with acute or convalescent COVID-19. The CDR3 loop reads CAGVEGSSYNEQFF. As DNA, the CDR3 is TGTGCCGGGGTTGAGGGAAGCTCCTACAATGAGCAGTTCTTC. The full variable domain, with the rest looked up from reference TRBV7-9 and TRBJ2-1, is DTGVSQNPRHKITKRGQNVTFRCDPISEHNRLYWYRQTLGQGPEFLTYFQNEAQLEKSRLLSDRFSAERPKGSFSTLEIQRTEQGDSAMYLCAGVEGSSYNEQFFGPGTRLTVL.